Listed below are T cell receptor beta chains from one sample, sequenced in a study of blood T cell repertoires in COVID-19. Data came from immunoSEQ multiplex PCR; TCRdb stores just in-frame clones and leaves some out. The sample includes 200,000 to 250,000 clones, approximately 83% of them seen just once. Input material: PBMCs or T cells enriched from blood (not recorded which). Receptors were obtained from a middle-aged woman with acute COVID-19. The conserved cysteine and the conserved F or W are not part of the CDR3 here. Clone size is not always given. Where it is, it says once, few, many or a class for expanded clones.

v_gene: TRBV27
j_gene: TRBJ1-2
abundance: once
CDR3aa: ASRQGDYGYT

v_gene: TRBV5-1
j_gene: TRBJ1-2
abundance: NA
CDR3aa: ASSLEPGGARHYGYT

v_gene: TRBV6-5
j_gene: TRBJ1-1
abundance: NA
CDR3aa: ASSTAVGGDTEAF

v_gene: TRBV28
j_gene: TRBJ1-1
abundance: NA
CDR3aa: ASSLSSAGKLGEAF

v_gene: TRBV7-3
j_gene: TRBJ2-3
abundance: NA
CDR3aa: ASSPQWSTDTQY

v_gene: TRBV6-4
j_gene: TRBJ2-1
abundance: medium-sized
CDR3aa: ASSEEGGGYNEQF

v_gene: TRBV4-3
j_gene: TRBJ1-2
abundance: NA
CDR3aa: ASSQVAGQIYGYT

v_gene: TRBV11-2
j_gene: TRBJ2-1
abundance: NA
CDR3aa: ASSSQTSGKSNEQF

v_gene: TRBV7-2
j_gene: TRBJ1-5
abundance: NA
CDR3aa: ASSSPGHLSNQPQH

v_gene: TRBV4-1
j_gene: TRBJ1-5
abundance: few
CDR3aa: ASSQDGGGNQPQH

v_gene: TRBV6-2/TRBV6-3
j_gene: TRBJ2-4
abundance: NA
CDR3aa: ASSDRDGSIQY

v_gene: TRBV7-9
j_gene: TRBJ2-6
abundance: NA
CDR3aa: ASSANRQGGGANVLT

v_gene: TRBV28
j_gene: TRBJ1-6
abundance: NA
CDR3aa: ASNAKEGFNSPLH

v_gene: TRBV27
j_gene: TRBJ2-7
abundance: NA
CDR3aa: ASSYGMGSYEQY

v_gene: TRBV19
j_gene: TRBJ2-1
abundance: NA
CDR3aa: ASSQDWNEQF

v_gene: TRBV12-3/TRBV12-4
j_gene: TRBJ1-1
abundance: once
CDR3aa: ASRLTGTGAF

v_gene: TRBV9
j_gene: TRBJ2-2
abundance: once
CDR3aa: ASSQLPGTSGRRITGELF

v_gene: TRBV27
j_gene: TRBJ1-5
abundance: NA
CDR3aa: ASSPTDQPQH

v_gene: TRBV7-8
j_gene: TRBJ2-1
abundance: once
CDR3aa: ASSLGVGQGGYNEQF

v_gene: TRBV4-3
j_gene: TRBJ2-2
abundance: few
CDR3aa: ASSQDRGVWELF

v_gene: TRBV23-1
j_gene: TRBJ2-7
abundance: NA
CDR3aa: ASEGTSETYEQY

v_gene: TRBV7-2
j_gene: TRBJ1-6
abundance: once
CDR3aa: ASSSLQGGKNSPLH

v_gene: TRBV7-8
j_gene: TRBJ2-2
abundance: NA
CDR3aa: ASSLRFVRENTGELF

v_gene: TRBV6-5
j_gene: TRBJ2-1
abundance: NA
CDR3aa: ASSYSGLAGNEQF

v_gene: TRBV29-1
j_gene: TRBJ2-1
abundance: NA
CDR3aa: SVEGGSYNEQF

v_gene: TRBV19
j_gene: TRBJ1-1
abundance: once
CDR3aa: ASTWYGGAPNTEAF

v_gene: TRBV5-4
j_gene: TRBJ2-5
abundance: NA
CDR3aa: ASSPGLAGVQETQY

v_gene: TRBV7-8
j_gene: TRBJ2-7
abundance: NA
CDR3aa: ASSIRTSGVDYEQY

v_gene: TRBV7-3
j_gene: TRBJ2-1
abundance: NA
CDR3aa: ASSLRTSSYNEQF

v_gene: TRBV19
j_gene: TRBJ1-3
abundance: NA
CDR3aa: ASSPRDRGNTIY

v_gene: TRBV7-9
j_gene: TRBJ2-3
abundance: NA
CDR3aa: ASSLGGSADTQY

v_gene: TRBV12-3/TRBV12-4
j_gene: TRBJ1-2
abundance: NA
CDR3aa: ASRGTGWDGYT

v_gene: TRBV19
j_gene: TRBJ1-5
abundance: NA
CDR3aa: ASSRGGVGNQPQH

v_gene: TRBV4-2
j_gene: TRBJ1-5
abundance: NA
CDR3aa: ASSQEGQSGAYSNQPQH

v_gene: TRBV3-1/TRBV3-2
j_gene: TRBJ2-7
abundance: NA
CDR3aa: ASSQSGGEQY

v_gene: TRBV30
j_gene: TRBJ2-7
abundance: NA
CDR3aa: AWSVSGSREQY

v_gene: TRBV20-1
j_gene: TRBJ2-7
abundance: NA
CDR3aa: SASSGYEQY

v_gene: TRBV11-2
j_gene: TRBJ2-3
abundance: NA
CDR3aa: ASSLGAGTQY

v_gene: TRBV5-4
j_gene: TRBJ2-1
abundance: NA
CDR3aa: ASSLAAGSSPYNEQF

v_gene: TRBV27
j_gene: TRBJ2-3
abundance: NA
CDR3aa: ASSLSIPGIRTDTQY

v_gene: TRBV5-1
j_gene: TRBJ1-1
abundance: NA
CDR3aa: ASSFIGATEAF

v_gene: TRBV11-2
j_gene: TRBJ1-5
abundance: NA
CDR3aa: ASSLDHSYSNQPQH

v_gene: TRBV19
j_gene: TRBJ2-1
abundance: NA
CDR3aa: ASSIHSGSYNEQF

v_gene: TRBV29-1
j_gene: TRBJ2-1
abundance: NA
CDR3aa: SVASSSYNEQF

v_gene: TRBV7-3
j_gene: TRBJ2-3
abundance: once
CDR3aa: ASSLAGGPSDTQY

v_gene: TRBV28
j_gene: TRBJ1-2
abundance: NA
CDR3aa: ASSGTGYGYT

v_gene: TRBV11-2
j_gene: TRBJ1-3
abundance: NA
CDR3aa: ASSLGGTGNTIY

v_gene: TRBV11-2
j_gene: TRBJ1-2
abundance: NA
CDR3aa: ASSLDDSIFGYT

v_gene: TRBV27
j_gene: TRBJ2-7
abundance: NA
CDR3aa: ASSFAGEVYEQY

v_gene: TRBV20-1
j_gene: TRBJ2-5
abundance: NA
CDR3aa: SASDNRETQY

v_gene: TRBV15
j_gene: TRBJ1-5
abundance: NA
CDR3aa: ATSRALDRNSNQPQH

v_gene: TRBV18
j_gene: TRBJ1-1
abundance: NA
CDR3aa: ASSPLRQGARDTEAF

v_gene: TRBV15
j_gene: TRBJ1-1
abundance: NA
CDR3aa: ATRDPGQGAVEAF

v_gene: TRBV6-6
j_gene: TRBJ2-7
abundance: NA
CDR3aa: ASSYSGRYEQY

v_gene: TRBV11-3
j_gene: TRBJ2-3
abundance: NA
CDR3aa: ASSPSRTSGTGPHTQY

v_gene: TRBV7-9
j_gene: TRBJ1-2
abundance: NA
CDR3aa: ASSRRGGDLGKNGYT

v_gene: TRBV9
j_gene: TRBJ1-2
abundance: NA
CDR3aa: ASSVLGTGSNYGYT

v_gene: TRBV6-2/TRBV6-3
j_gene: TRBJ1-2
abundance: NA
CDR3aa: ASSLRPGLLNGYT

v_gene: TRBV5-4
j_gene: TRBJ2-1
abundance: NA
CDR3aa: ASSLYRVQLSNEQF

v_gene: TRBV4-3
j_gene: TRBJ2-7
abundance: NA
CDR3aa: ASSQVRSYEQY